This record concerns one T cell receptor (beta chain) sequence. The data derive from a study of T cells expressing NK-cell markers. As for the study in general: The authors derived TCR beta repertoires from sorted CD3+CD56+NKG2C+, CD3+CD56+NKG2C- and CD3+CD56-NKG2C+ T cells. HCMV seropositivity characterized most of the eight sequenced donors, and seronegativity one.

TCRdb reprocessed the 5' RACE reads; each CDR3 protein has one entry and no DNA is given. The sample table includes 400,000 or so distinct CDR3 sequences. The CDR3 has 17 residues. Per the germline V gene, CDR1 is SGHTA and CDR2 is FQGNSA. This chain connects TRBV7-2 to TRBJ2-1; TCRdb's D call, TRBD2, is unchecked because there is no DNA. The sequenced sample consisted of blood T cells: a sorted CD56 or NKG2C T cell subset, CD4+ or CD8+ T cells, or bulk PBMC T cells (not recorded which). This clonotype was sampled from a woman aged 45-60 years in good health. The CDR3 sequence: CASSLVAGGPGYNEQFF.